A single sample gave rise to the 13 T cell receptor beta chains below, sequenced in a study of shared clonotypes between healthy human individuals. The repertoire was sequenced with immunoSEQ multiplex PCR; TCRdb's copy has only in-frame clones and lacks some. The table records roughly 500,000 clones, around 80% of them present only once. Sequencing was done on a sample of PBMCs. Source of these receptors: a woman aged 40 to 49 in good health. Some clones in this sample may be carry-over from other donors' samples.

V and J are TRBV28 and TRBJ2-1; TRBD2 matches 7 bases. The CDR3 covers 13 residues. CDR1 MDHEN and CDR2 SYDVKM come from the germline V gene. J lost 6 bases, V lost 4 bases, and 3 bases had no gene match. The DNA for the CDR3 is TGTGCCAGCAGTTCATCTAGCGGCAATGAGCAGTTCTTC. Protein sequence: CASSSSSGNEQFF.

The CDR3 DNA reads TGCAGCGTCGTGACTAGAACCTCCTACGAGCAGTACTTC. Protein sequence: CSVVTRTSYEQYF. V and J are TRBV29-1 and TRBJ2-7, with a tentative D call TRBD2 (6 bases). CDR1 SQVTM and CDR2 ANQGSEA come from the germline V gene. Trimming cost V 6 bases and J 0 bases, with 12 bases left between them. The CDR3 consists of 13 residues.

The rearrangement uses TRBV7-3 and TRBJ2-3; D ambiguous. Germline V gives CDR1 SGHTA, CDR2 FQGTGA. With 4 bases removed from V and 3 bases from J, the gap between germline ends came to 8 bases. The CDR3 length is 13 residues. The CDR3 coding sequence is TGTGCCAGCAGCTCACAAGGGACAGATACGCAGTATTTT. Translation: CASSSQGTDTQYF.

A remark on this clone: This may be a read error: a much more frequent sequence differs by one nucleotide. Lacking the conserved final phenylalanine or tryptophan, this CDR3 likely reflects a read error. V gene TRBV29-1 combines with J gene TRBJ2-3; a weak D match, TRBD1 (6 bases). The CDR3 contains 13 residues. Trimming took off 7 bases at V and 2 bases at J, with 13 bases between the two ends. Germline V lookup: CDR1 SQVTM, CDR2 ANQGSEA. The CDR3 sequence: CSATGTNTDTQYL. In DNA form, the CDR3 reads TGCAGCGCCACCGGGACAAACACAGATACGCAGTATCTT.

The rearrangement links TRBV11-2 to TRBJ2-2; D is possibly TRBD2 (5 bases). Germline V gives CDR1 SGHAT, CDR2 FQNNGV. V lost 5 bases and J 7 bases, leaving 11 bases between the germline ends. CDR3 length: 13 residues. The CDR3 sequence: CASSAASRGELFF. CDR3 coding DNA: TGTGCCAGCAGCGCCGCTAGCCGCGGGGAGCTGTTTTTT.

In its sample, this clone was seen a few times. The chain joins TRBV25-1 to TRBJ2-7; TRBD1 matches at 7 bases. This CDR3 is built from 15 residues. Germline V gene data show CDR1 as MGHDK and CDR2 as SYGVNS. J lost 4 bases, V lost 1 base, and 7 bases had no gene match. DNA for the CDR3: TGTGCCAGCAGTGAATGGGGGACAGTCGAATACGAGCAGTACTTC. Protein: CASSEWGTVEYEQYF.

J is TRBJ1-2 and V is TRBV18, with 9 bases matching TRBD1. Per the germline V gene, CDR1 is KGHSH and CDR2 is LQKENI. CDR3 length: 15 residues. V shed 2 bases and J 2 bases; nucleotides not matched to a gene: 3. The DNA of the CDR3 is TGTGCCAGCTCACCAGCGGGACAGGGAAACTATGGCTACACCTTC. It translates to CASSPAGQGNYGYTF.

The chain has TRBV11-2 and TRBJ1-4, with D perhaps TRBD1 (5 bases). The CDR3 runs 12 residues. CDR1 is SGHAT, CDR2 FQNNGV, per germline. V was clipped by 5 bases and J by 11 bases, with 12 bases between them. CDR3 nucleotide sequence: TGTGCCAGCAGCCAAGATGGGGGGAAACTGTTTTTT. Translation gives CASSQDGGKLFF.

This chain uses TRBV5-1 with TRBJ2-5; perhaps TRBD1 as D (5 bases). CDR3 length equals 14 residues. Trimming pared 4 bases from V and 0 bases from J, leaving 10 bases between. Germline loops: CDR1 SGHRS, CDR2 YFSETQ. The CDR3 reads CASSTGAYQETQYF. CDR3 sequence (DNA): TGCGCCAGCAGCACTGGGGCTTACCAAGAGACCCAGTACTTC.

Concerning this clone itself: This may stem from a read error, because a much larger clone lies one nucleotide away. This likely comes from a read error, as the CDR3 has no conserved phenylalanine or tryptophan at its end. V gene TRBV27 combines with J gene TRBJ1-2, with 8 nucleotides matching TRBD1. Germline V gives CDR1 MNHEY, CDR2 SMNVEV (reference sequence). Trimming removed 6 bases from V and 7 bases from J; junction bases left unmatched: 7. This CDR3 is built from 13 residues. CDR3 DNA sequence: TGTGCCAGCAGGATCACAGGGGGGGGTGGCTACACCCTC. It is translated as CASRITGGGGYTL.

This clone has ten or more counts. The sample holds other DNA sequences that translate to the same CDR3. The CDR3 sequence is CASSQDSGSHNEQFF. DNA of the CDR3: TGTGCCAGCAGCCAAGATAGCGGGAGTCATAATGAGCAGTTCTTC. The rearrangement joins TRBV4-2 to TRBJ2-1, with 9 bases fitting TRBD2. The CDR3 runs to 15 residues. Germline V CDR1 and CDR2: LGHNA, YNFKEQ. V gave up 0 bases and J gave up 7 bases; unmatched junction bases: 4.

The genes are TRBV5-1 and TRBJ2-7; weak D call: TRBD2 (5 bases). Trimming cost V 4 bases and J 3 bases, with 14 bases left between them. The CDR3 is made up of 14 amino acids. Germline loops: CDR1 SGHRS, CDR2 YFSETQ. The CDR3 region has the DNA TGCGCCAGCAGCGGCGGGTCAGGTCTCTACGAGCAGTACTTC. Translation gives CASSGGSGLYEQYF.

This clone appeared once. The V and J genes are TRBV11-3 and TRBJ2-7; TRBD1 agrees at 7 bases. Germline CDR1 SGHNT, CDR2 YENEEA. The CDR3 runs 13 residues. J was trimmed by 2 bases and V by 5 bases; bases with no gene match: 3. The CDR3 DNA follows: TGTGCCAGCAGCGACAGGGATGCCTACGAGCAGTACTTC. Translating gives CASSDRDAYEQYF.